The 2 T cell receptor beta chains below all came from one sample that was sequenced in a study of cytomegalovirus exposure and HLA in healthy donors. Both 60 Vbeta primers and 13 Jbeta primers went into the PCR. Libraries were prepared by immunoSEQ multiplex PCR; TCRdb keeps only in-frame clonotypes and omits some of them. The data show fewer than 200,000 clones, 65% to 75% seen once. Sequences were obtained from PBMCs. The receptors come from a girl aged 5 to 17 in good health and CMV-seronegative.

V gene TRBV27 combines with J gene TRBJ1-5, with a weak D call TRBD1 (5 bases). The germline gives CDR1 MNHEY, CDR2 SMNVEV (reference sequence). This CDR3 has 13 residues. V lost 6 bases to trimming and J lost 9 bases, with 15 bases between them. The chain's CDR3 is CASSFGGGAPQHF. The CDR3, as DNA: TGTGCCAGCAGCTTCGGGGGGGGTGCGCCCCAGCATTTT.

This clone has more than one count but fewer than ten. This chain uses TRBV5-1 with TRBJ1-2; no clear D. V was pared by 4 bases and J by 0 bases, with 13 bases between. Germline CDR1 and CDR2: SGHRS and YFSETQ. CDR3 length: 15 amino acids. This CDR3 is CASSPMPGANYGYTF. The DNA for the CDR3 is TGCGCCAGCAGCCCCATGCCCGGAGCTAACTATGGCTACACCTTC.